What follows are 4 T cell receptor beta chains derived from one specimen sequenced in a study of beta chain features in type 1 diabetes. Study-level points and caveats: Significant though moderate, a shortening of TCRB CDR3s appeared in all four CD4+ subsets of Type 1 diabetes patients.

The antigens of these receptors remain unknown. Sequencing targeted expressed TCRB transcripts, as all isolated RNA had been reverse transcribed. Profiled with immunoSEQ multiplex PCR; TCRdb holds only in-frame clones, not every one. The sample holds under 350,000 clones; around 22% are singletons and the top ten take roughly 0.011%. Sequenced material: naive CD4+ T cells from blood. Every receptor here comes from a woman aged 30 to 39 with type 1 diabetes.

The V call is TRBV28, the J call TRBJ2-7; D possibly corresponds to TRBD2 (6 bases). This CDR3 contains 14 residues. V was trimmed by 3 bases and J by 7 bases, leaving 16 bases between them. The germline V gene encodes CDR1 MDHEN and CDR2 SYDVKM. CDR3 protein: CASSLSSAGREQYF. For the CDR3, the DNA is TGTGCCAGCAGTTTGAGCTCCGCGGGAAGGGAGCAGTACTTC.

In DNA form, the CDR3 reads TGTGCCTGGAGTGTGGTGACAGGAGGCACCGGGGAGCTGTTTTTT. The encoded protein is CAWSVVTGGTGELFF. The V gene is TRBV30, the J gene TRBJ2-2; TRBD1 might be the D (6 bases). The CDR3 is 15 amino acids. Trimming removed 0 bases at V and 4 bases at J, with 12 bases between. The germline CDR1 and CDR2 sequences are GTSNPN and SVGIG (reference sequence).

This clone was seen only a few times. V is TRBV27 and J is TRBJ1-1; TRBD1 matches 7 bases. CDR3 length equals 14 residues. Per the germline V gene, CDR1 is MNHEY and CDR2 is SMNVEV (reference sequence). V lost 8 bases and J lost 1; bases outside the gene matches: 7. The CDR3 DNA reads as TGTGCCAGCCGTAAAGGGGGCAGGAACACTGAAGCTTTCTTT. Encoded protein: CASRKGGRNTEAFF.

The table lists this clone with a few counts. The chain is built from TRBV23-1 and TRBJ2-1, with TRBD1 identical over 9 bases. TRBV23-1 is designated an ORF whose function remains uncertain. With V trimmed by 11 bases and J by 7 bases, 12 bases remained unmatched. The CDR3 spans 14 residues. CDR3: CALPPDRGKNEQFF. The CDR3 DNA reads as TGCGCCCTACCTCCAGACAGGGGGAAGAATGAGCAGTTCTTC.